These T cell receptor beta chains were read from a single sample in a study of blood T cell repertoires in COVID-19. Assay: immunoSEQ multiplex PCR; the TCRdb copy retains only in-frame clones and omits some. The sample has about 36,000 clones, about three quarters seen once. Sequencing was performed on peripheral blood. Source of these receptors: a man in his 60s with active COVID-19. The CDR3 runs from the conserved cysteine through the conserved F or W. D genes are given only for firm matches. Expanded clones are given a class, and other clones once, few, many or no size at all.

V	D	J	size	CDR3	DNA
TRBV24-1	TRBD2	TRBJ2-3	.	CATAGTSPTDTQYF	TGTGCCACGGCCGGGACTAGCCCCACAGATACGCAGTATTTT
TRBV7-8	TRBD1	TRBJ1-1	.	CASSPDRVSTEAFF	TGTGCCAGCAGCCCCGACAGGGTATCCACTGAAGCTTTCTTT
TRBV6-6	TRBD1	TRBJ1-2	.	CASSPGQVGGYTF	TGTGCCAGCAGCCCCGGACAGGTCGGGGGATACACCTTC
TRBV9	.	TRBJ1-1	.	CASSVGPRSNTEAFF	TGTGCCAGCAGCGTAGGCCCTCGGTCGAACACTGAAGCTTTCTTT
TRBV10-3	TRBD1	TRBJ1-1	.	CAITLTGGVNTEAFF	TGTGCCATCACTCTGACAGGGGGCGTGAACACTGAAGCTTTCTTT
TRBV14	.	TRBJ2-7	once	CASSAGPRDLSYEQYF	TGTGCCAGCAGCGCGGGACCACGCGACTTGTCCTACGAGCAGTACTTC
TRBV25-1	TRBD1	TRBJ1-3	.	CASTQGASSGNTIYF	TGTGCCAGCACTCAGGGGGCTTCCTCTGGAAACACCATATATTTT
TRBV7-3	.	TRBJ2-1	.	CASSFSGSNEQFF	TGTGCCAGCAGCTTTTCCGGGTCCAATGAGCAGTTCTTC
TRBV6-5	TRBD1	TRBJ1-1	.	CASSYSPRAGGTEAFF	TGTGCCAGCAGTTACTCGCCCAGGGCAGGGGGCACTGAAGCTTTCTTT
TRBV5-1	.	TRBJ1-1	.	CASSPGGTEAFF	TGCGCCAGCAGCCCTGGGGGGACTGAAGCTTTCTTT
TRBV5-1	TRBD2	TRBJ2-1	.	CASRNSSGGSGNEQFF	TGCGCCAGCAGGAACAGTTCTGGCGGGAGCGGGAATGAGCAGTTCTTC
TRBV4-3	TRBD1	TRBJ2-5	.	CASSRSRDRVQETQYF	TGCGCCAGCAGCCGCTCCCGGGACAGGGTCCAAGAGACCCAGTACTTC
TRBV7-6	.	TRBJ1-2	few	CASTSDSYGYTF	TGTGCCAGCACCTCGGACAGCTATGGCTACACCTTC
TRBV7-2	TRBD1	TRBJ1-2	.	CASSLELGQGLYGYTF	TGTGCCAGCAGCTTAGAATTGGGACAGGGGTTATATGGCTACACCTTC
TRBV6-5	.	TRBJ1-1	once	CASSYFGENTEAFF	TGTGCCAGCAGTTACTTCGGAGAGAACACTGAAGCTTTCTTT
TRBV6-1	TRBD1	TRBJ1-6	.	CASSEAGGSGSPLHF	TGTGCCAGCAGTGAAGCAGGGGGCTCGGGTTCACCCCTCCACTTT
TRBV6-4	TRBD2	TRBJ2-3	.	CASSDRGGADTQYF	TGTGCCAGCAGTGACCGCGGGGGAGCAGATACGCAGTATTTT
TRBV7-2	.	TRBJ1-1	.	CASSSPEGTEAFF	TGTGCCAGCAGCTCGCCGGAGGGCACTGAAGCTTTCTTT
TRBV6-1	TRBD1	TRBJ1-1	.	CASSERTGEAFF	TGTGCCAGCAGTGAAAGGACAGGAGAAGCTTTCTTT
TRBV6-6	.	TRBJ1-5	.	CASSPQGTSNQPQHF	TGTGCCAGCAGCCCGCAGGGAACTAGCAATCAGCCCCAGCATTTT
TRBV7-7	.	TRBJ2-3	few	CASSPTSSRSTDTQYF	TGTGCTAGCAGCCCCACTAGCTCCAGAAGCACAGATACGCAGTATTTT
TRBV4-3	.	TRBJ1-1	.	CASSRIGDTEAFF	TGCGCCAGCAGCCGAATCGGGGACACTGAAGCTTTCTTT
TRBV5-1	TRBD2	TRBJ2-7	few	CANTDRSGRDSYEQYF	TGCGCCAACACTGATAGAAGCGGGAGGGATTCCTACGAGCAGTACTTC
TRBV15	TRBD1	TRBJ1-2	.	CATSRDGRQGGSYTF	TGTGCCACCAGCAGAGATGGCCGACAGGGCGGGAGCTACACCTTC
TRBV6-6	TRBD1	TRBJ2-7	.	CASSPGTGIRRDF	TGTGCCAGCAGCCCGGGGACAGGGATACGCCGGGACTTC
TRBV19	.	TRBJ1-6	.	CASSFTQGGGSPLHF	TGTGCCAGTAGTTTCACACAGGGAGGGGGTTCACCCCTCCACTTT
TRBV14	.	TRBJ1-6	.	CASSPFAGGGSPLHF	TGTGCCAGCAGCCCGTTTGCGGGGGGCGGCTCACCCCTCCACTTT
TRBV10-3	.	TRBJ1-6	.	CAIRVDSSYNSPLHF	TGTGCCATCAGAGTAGACAGCTCCTATAATTCACCCCTCCACTTT
TRBV7-7	TRBD2	TRBJ2-1	.	CASSPRTSGGASGEQFF	TGTGCTAGCAGCCCCAGGACTAGCGGGGGGGCCAGCGGTGAGCAGTTCTTC
TRBV6-2/TRBV6-3	.	TRBJ1-1	.	CASSYTGEKVAFF	TGTGCCAGCAGTTACACCGGGGAGAAAGTAGCTTTCTTT
TRBV28	.	TRBJ2-3	.	CASSFRDTQYF	TGTGCCAGCAGTTTCAGGGATACGCAGTATTTT
TRBV30	TRBD1	TRBJ1-5	.	CAWRDRGGQPQHF	TGTGCCTGGAGAGACAGGGGAGGTCAGCCCCAGCATTTT
TRBV5-5	.	TRBJ1-4	few	CASSLTGGTNEKLFF	TGTGCCAGCAGCTTGACCGGGGGAACTAATGAAAAACTGTTTTTT
TRBV27	.	TRBJ1-1	.	CASSSRVNTEAFF	TGTGCCAGCAGTTCCCGGGTGAACACTGAAGCTTTCTTT
TRBV12-2	.	TRBJ2-3	.	CASRDPLGVAGSTDTQYF	TGTGCAAGTCGCGACCCCTTGGGGGTAGCGGGAAGCACAGATACGCAGTATTTT
TRBV2	TRBD2	TRBJ2-5	.	CASSWGGVQETQYF	TGTGCCAGCAGCTGGGGGGGGGTCCAAGAGACCCAGTACTTC
TRBV5-3	TRBD1	TRBJ2-1	few	CARTDQGTVPHYNEQFF	TGTGCCAGGACCGACCAGGGGACAGTCCCGCACTACAATGAGCAGTTCTTC
TRBV6-4	.	TRBJ1-2	.	CASSESQGSYGYTF	TGTGCCAGCAGTGAATCCCAGGGGAGCTATGGCTACACCTTC
TRBV12-3/TRBV12-4	.	TRBJ1-5	.	CASRTGMNQPQHF	TGTGCCAGCAGGACAGGAATGAATCAGCCCCAGCATTTT
TRBV19	.	TRBJ1-1	.	CASSNWEQDTEAFF	TGTGCCAGTAGTAATTGGGAGCAGGACACTGAAGCTTTCTTT
TRBV18	TRBD1	TRBJ1-5	.	CASSPGQVNQPQHF	TGTGCCAGCTCTCCTGGACAGGTGAATCAGCCCCAGCATTTT
TRBV11-2	TRBD1	TRBJ1-6	.	CASSPGTAYYNSPLHF	TGTGCCAGCAGCCCTGGGACAGCCTATTATAATTCACCCCTCCACTTT
TRBV2	.	TRBJ1-1	.	CASSPRGGSNTEAFF	TGTGCCAGCAGCCCTCGGGGGGGTTCGAACACTGAAGCTTTCTTT
TRBV7-9	.	TRBJ2-7	.	CASSSYRDSQTYEQYF	TGTGCCAGCAGCTCGTACCGGGACTCCCAGACCTACGAGCAGTACTTC
TRBV30	.	TRBJ1-5	.	CAWSAAGGRNQPQHF	TGTGCCTGGAGCGCCGCCGGGGGAAGAAATCAGCCCCAGCATTTT
TRBV7-2	.	TRBJ1-1	.	CASSLTGGSETEAFF	TGTGCCAGCAGCTTAACGGGGGGCTCGGAAACTGAAGCTTTCTTT
TRBV5-1	TRBD1	TRBJ1-2	.	CASSFQGAGDYGYTF	TGCGCCAGCAGCTTCCAGGGGGCAGGGGACTATGGCTACACCTTC
TRBV4-1	.	TRBJ2-5	.	CASSLPSGETQYF	TGCGCCAGCAGCCTCCCCAGTGGAGAGACCCAGTACTTC
TRBV5-4	.	TRBJ1-1	.	CASSSRVSANTEAFF	TGTGCCAGCAGCTCAAGGGTTAGCGCGAACACTGAAGCTTTCTTT
TRBV6-1	TRBD1	TRBJ1-1	once	CASSEQGASLRTEAFF	TGTGCCAGCAGTGAGCAGGGGGCCTCGTTACGCACTGAAGCTTTCTTT
TRBV4-3	TRBD2	TRBJ2-1	.	CASSQDVAGGLVNEQFF	TGCGCCAGCAGCCAAGATGTAGCGGGGGGGCTAGTTAATGAGCAGTTCTTC
TRBV3-1/TRBV3-2	TRBD2	TRBJ2-7	.	CASSPLAGDVHEQYF	TGTGCCAGCAGCCCCCTAGCGGGAGACGTGCACGAGCAGTACTTC
TRBV7-9	.	TRBJ1-3	.	CASSLAFRRAFSGNTIYF	TGTGCCAGCAGCTTAGCTTTTCGCAGGGCCTTTTCCGGAAACACCATATATTTT